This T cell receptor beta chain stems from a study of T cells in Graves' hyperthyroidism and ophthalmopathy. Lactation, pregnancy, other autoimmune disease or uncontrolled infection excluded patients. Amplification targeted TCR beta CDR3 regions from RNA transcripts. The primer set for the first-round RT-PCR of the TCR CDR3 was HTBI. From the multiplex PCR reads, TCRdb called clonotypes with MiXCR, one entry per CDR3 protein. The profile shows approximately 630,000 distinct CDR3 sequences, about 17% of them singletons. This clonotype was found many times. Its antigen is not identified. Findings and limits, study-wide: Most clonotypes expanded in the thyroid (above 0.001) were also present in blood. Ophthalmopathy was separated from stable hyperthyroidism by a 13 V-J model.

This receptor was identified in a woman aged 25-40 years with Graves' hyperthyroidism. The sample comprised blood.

CDR3 in DNA: TGCAGTGCTAGAGTGGCGTACTCGAATGAGCAGTTCTTC. Its protein product is CSARVAYSNEQFF. V gene TRBV20-1 combines with J gene TRBJ2-1; no firm D call. From germline, CDR1 is DFQATT and CDR2 SNEGSKA (reference sequence). Trimming pared 1 base from V and 7 bases from J, leaving 11 bases between. The CDR3 runs to 13 residues.